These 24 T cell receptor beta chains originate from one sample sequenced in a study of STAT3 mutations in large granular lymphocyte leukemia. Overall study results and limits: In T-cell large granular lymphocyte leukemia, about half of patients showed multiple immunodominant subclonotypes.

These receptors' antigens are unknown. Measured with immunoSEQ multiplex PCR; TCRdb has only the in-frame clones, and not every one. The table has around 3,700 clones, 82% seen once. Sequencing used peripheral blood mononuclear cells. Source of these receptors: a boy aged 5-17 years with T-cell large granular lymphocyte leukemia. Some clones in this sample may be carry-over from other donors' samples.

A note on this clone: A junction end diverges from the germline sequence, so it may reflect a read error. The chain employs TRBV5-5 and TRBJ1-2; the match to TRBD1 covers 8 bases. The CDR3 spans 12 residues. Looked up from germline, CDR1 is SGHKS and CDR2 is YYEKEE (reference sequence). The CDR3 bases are TGTGCCAGCACCTTGGGGACGGGACAGGCTCACTTC. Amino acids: CASTLGTGQAHF. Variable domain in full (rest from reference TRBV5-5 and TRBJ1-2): DAGVTQSPTHLIKTRGQQVTLRCSPISGHKSVSWYQQVLGQGPQFIFQYYEKEERGRGNFPDRFSARQFPNYSSELNVNALLLGDSALYLCASTLGTGQAHFGSGTRLTVV.

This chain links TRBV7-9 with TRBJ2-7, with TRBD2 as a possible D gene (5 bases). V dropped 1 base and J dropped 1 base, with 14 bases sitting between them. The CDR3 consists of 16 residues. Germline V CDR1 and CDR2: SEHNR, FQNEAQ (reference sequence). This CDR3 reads CASSLVTSGSSYEQYF. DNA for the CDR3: TGTGCCAGCAGCTTAGTTACGAGCGGTTCATCCTACGAGCAGTACTTC.

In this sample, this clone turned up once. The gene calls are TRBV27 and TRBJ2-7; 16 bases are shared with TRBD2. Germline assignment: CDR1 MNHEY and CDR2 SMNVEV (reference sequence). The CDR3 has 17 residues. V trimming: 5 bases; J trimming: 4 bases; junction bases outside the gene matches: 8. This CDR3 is CASSADLGLAGGYEQYF. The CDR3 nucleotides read TGTGCCAGCAGTGCCGACTTGGGACTAGCGGGAGGGTACGAGCAGTACTTC.

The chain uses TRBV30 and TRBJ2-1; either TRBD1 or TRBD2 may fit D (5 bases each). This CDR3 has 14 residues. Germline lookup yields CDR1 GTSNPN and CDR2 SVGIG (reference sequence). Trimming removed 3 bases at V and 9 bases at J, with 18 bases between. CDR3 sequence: CAWRAGTQVGEQFF. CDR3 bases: TGTGCCTGGAGGGCAGGGACCCAGGTCGGTGAGCAGTTCTTC.

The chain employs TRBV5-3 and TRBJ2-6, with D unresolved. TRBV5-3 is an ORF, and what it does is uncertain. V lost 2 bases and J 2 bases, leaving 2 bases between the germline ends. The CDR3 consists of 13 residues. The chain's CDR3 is CARSLAGANVLTF. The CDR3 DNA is TGTGCCAGAAGCTTAGCTGGGGCCAACGTCCTGACTTTC.

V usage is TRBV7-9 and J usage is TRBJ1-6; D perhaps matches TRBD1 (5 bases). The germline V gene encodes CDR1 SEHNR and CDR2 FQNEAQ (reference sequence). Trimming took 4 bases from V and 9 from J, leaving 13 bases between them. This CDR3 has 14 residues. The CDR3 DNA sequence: TGTGCCAGCAGCTCGGGACGGACCCTTTCACCCCTCCACTTT. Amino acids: CASSSGRTLSPLHF.

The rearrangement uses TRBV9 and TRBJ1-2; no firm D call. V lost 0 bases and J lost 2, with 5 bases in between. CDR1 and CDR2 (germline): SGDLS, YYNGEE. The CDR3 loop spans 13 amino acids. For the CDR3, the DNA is TGTGCCAGCAGCGTAGACCTGAACTATGGCTACACCTTC. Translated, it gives CASSVDLNYGYTF.

CDR3 coding DNA: TGTGCCAGCCTCGACAGGACCAACTATGGCTACACCTTC. As protein: CASLDRTNYGYTF. The V gene is TRBV28, the J gene TRBJ1-2, with D perhaps TRBD1 (6 bases). Trimming took 8 bases from V and 2 from J, leaving 12 bases between them. Germline values: CDR1 MDHEN, CDR2 SYDVKM. The length of the CDR3 is 13 residues.

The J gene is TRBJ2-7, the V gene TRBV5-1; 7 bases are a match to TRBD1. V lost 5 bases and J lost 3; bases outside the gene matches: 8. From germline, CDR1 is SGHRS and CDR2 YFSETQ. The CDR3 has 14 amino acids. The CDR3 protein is CASREGGGNYEQYF. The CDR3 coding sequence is TGCGCCAGCAGAGAAGGGGGCGGTAACTACGAGCAGTACTTC.

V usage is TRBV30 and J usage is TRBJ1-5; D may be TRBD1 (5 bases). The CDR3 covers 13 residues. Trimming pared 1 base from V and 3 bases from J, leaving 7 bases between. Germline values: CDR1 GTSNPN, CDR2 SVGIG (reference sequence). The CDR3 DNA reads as TGTGCCTGGAGTGCGGACACCAATCAGCCCCAGCATTTT. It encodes CAWSADTNQPQHF.

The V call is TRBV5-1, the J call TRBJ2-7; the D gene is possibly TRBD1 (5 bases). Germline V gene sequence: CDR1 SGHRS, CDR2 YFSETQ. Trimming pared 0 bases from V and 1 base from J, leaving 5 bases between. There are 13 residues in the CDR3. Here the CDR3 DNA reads TGCGCCAGCAGCTTGGCAGGGTCCTACGAGCAGTACTTC. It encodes CASSLAGSYEQYF.

The CDR3 here is CASSSPGFPGEQYF. The CDR3 coding sequence is TGCGCCAGCAGCTCTCCCGGGTTCCCCGGCGAGCAGTACTTC. This chain links TRBV5-1 with TRBJ2-7; D not certain. V shed 3 bases and J shed 6 bases, with 16 bases lying between them. The length of the CDR3 is 14 residues. CDR1 is SGHRS, CDR2 YFSETQ, per germline.

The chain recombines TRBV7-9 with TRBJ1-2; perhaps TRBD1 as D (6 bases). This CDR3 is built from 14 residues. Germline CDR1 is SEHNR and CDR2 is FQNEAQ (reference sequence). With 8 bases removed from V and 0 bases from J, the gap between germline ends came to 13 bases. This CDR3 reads CASEGGLTNYGYTF. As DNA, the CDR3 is TGTGCCAGCGAGGGGGGTTTAACTAACTATGGCTACACCTTC.

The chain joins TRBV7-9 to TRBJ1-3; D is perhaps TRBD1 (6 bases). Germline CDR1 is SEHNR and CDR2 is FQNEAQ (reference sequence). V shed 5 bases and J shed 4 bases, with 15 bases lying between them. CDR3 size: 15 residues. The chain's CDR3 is CASSPQAGTGNTIYF. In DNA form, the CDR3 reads TGTGCCAGCAGCCCGCAAGCAGGGACAGGAAACACCATATATTTT.

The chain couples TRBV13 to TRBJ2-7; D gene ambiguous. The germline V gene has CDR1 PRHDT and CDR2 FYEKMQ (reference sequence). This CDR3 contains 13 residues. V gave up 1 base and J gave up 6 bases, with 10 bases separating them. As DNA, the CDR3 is TGTGCCAGCAGCTTAGCCCCTGGCTCCGAGCAGTACTTC. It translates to CASSLAPGSEQYF. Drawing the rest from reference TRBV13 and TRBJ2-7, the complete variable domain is AAGVIQSPRHLIKEKRETATLKCYPIPRHDTVYWYQQGPGQDPQFLISFYEKMQSDKGSIPDRFSAQQFSDYHSELNMSSLELGDSALYFCASSLAPGSEQYFGPGTRLTVT.

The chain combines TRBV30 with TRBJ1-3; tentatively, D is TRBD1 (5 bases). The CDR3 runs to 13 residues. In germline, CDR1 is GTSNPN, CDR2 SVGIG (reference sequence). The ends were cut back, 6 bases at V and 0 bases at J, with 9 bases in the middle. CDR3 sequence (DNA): TGTGCCTGCGTCAGGGTCTCTGGAAACACCATATATTTT. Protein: CACVRVSGNTIYF.

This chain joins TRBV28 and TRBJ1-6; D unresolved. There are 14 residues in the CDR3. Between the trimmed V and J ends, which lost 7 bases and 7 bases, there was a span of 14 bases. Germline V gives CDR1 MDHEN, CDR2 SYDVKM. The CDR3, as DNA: TGTGCCAGCACTGTGGTCACCCTGAATTCACCCCTCCACTTT. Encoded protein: CASTVVTLNSPLHF.

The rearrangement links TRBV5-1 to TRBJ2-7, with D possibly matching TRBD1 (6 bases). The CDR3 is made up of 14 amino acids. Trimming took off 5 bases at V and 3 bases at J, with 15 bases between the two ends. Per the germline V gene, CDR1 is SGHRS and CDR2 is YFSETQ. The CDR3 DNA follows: TGCGCCAGCAGACTTACAGGGTCCAACTACGAGCAGTACTTC. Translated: CASRLTGSNYEQYF.

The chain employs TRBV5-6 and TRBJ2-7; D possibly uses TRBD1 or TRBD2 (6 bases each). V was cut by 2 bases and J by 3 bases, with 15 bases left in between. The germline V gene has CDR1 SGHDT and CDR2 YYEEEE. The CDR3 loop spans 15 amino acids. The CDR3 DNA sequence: TGTGCCAGCAGCTTCGGTAGGGGGGCTCTCTACGAGCAGTACTTC. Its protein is CASSFGRGALYEQYF. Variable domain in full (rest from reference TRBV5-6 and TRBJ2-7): DAGVTQSPTHLIKTRGQQVTLRCSPKSGHDTVSWYQQALGQGPQFIFQYYEEEERQRGNFPDRFSGHQFPNYSSELNVNALLLGDSALYLCASSFGRGALYEQYFGPGTRLTVT.

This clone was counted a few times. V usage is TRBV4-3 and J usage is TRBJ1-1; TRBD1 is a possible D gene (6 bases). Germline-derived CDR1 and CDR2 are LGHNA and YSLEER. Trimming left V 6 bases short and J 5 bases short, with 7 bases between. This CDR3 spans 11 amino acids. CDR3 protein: CASRGATEAFF. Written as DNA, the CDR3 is TGCGCCAGCAGGGGGGCGACTGAAGCTTTCTTT.

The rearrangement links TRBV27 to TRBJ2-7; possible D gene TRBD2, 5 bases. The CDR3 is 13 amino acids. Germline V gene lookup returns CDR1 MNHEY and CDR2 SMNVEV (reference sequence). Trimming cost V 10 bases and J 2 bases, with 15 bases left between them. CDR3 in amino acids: CATKRSGAYEQYF. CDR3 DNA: TGTGCCACTAAAAGGTCCGGGGCCTACGAGCAGTACTTC.

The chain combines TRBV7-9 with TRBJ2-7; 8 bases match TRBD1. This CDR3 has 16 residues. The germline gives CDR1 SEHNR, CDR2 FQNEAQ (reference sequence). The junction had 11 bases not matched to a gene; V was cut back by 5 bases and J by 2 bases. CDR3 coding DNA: TGTGCCAGCAGCCGGACAGGGTTGGCTAGAACCTACGAGCAGTACTTC. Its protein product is CASSRTGLARTYEQYF.

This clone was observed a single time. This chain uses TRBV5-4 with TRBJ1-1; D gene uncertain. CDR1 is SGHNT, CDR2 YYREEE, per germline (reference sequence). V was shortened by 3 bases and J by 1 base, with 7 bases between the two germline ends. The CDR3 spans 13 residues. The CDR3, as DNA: TGTGCCAGCAGCTCTACAGAGAACACTGAAGCTTTCTTT. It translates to CASSSTENTEAFF. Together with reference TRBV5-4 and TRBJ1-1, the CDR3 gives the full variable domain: ETGVTQSPTHLIKTRGQQVTLRCSSQSGHNTVSWYQQALGQGPQFIFQYYREEENGRGNFPPRFSGLQFPNYSSELNVNALELDDSALYLCASSSTENTEAFFGQGTRLTVV.

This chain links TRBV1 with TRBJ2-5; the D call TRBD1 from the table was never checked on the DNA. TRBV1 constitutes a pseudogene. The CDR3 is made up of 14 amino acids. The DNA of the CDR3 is TGCACCAGCAGCCAAGGGCAGTTGCAAGAGACCCAGTACTTC. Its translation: CTSSQGQLQETQYF.